Given below is one T cell receptor beta chain in context. The sample belongs to a study of cytomegalovirus exposure and HLA in healthy donors. Turning to the study itself: It was reported in a later analysis that the same platform had been used for the 120 or so validation repertoires as for the approximately 730 first-cohort repertoires.

V was pared by 6 bases and J by 8 bases, with 8 bases of the junction left unmatched. This CDR3 comprises 13 residues. The germline V gene has CDR1 SQVTM and CDR2 ANQGSEA. Libraries were prepared by immunoSEQ multiplex PCR; TCRdb keeps only in-frame clonotypes and omits some of them. The sample carries 160,000 or so clones, roughly 84% recorded once. The receptor was isolated from a man aged 30 to 45 in good health and CMV-seropositive. Input material: PBMCs. The genes are TRBV29-1 and TRBJ2-2, with TRBD1 matching 8 bases. DNA for the CDR3: TGCAGCGTGGCGGGACAGGTTATAGGGGAGCTGTTTTTT. Encoded protein: CSVAGQVIGELFF.